This T cell receptor beta chain was captured by sequencing in a study of vaccination effects on CD4 cells after COVID-19. The CDR3 loop spans 12 amino acids. Trimming cost V 5 bases and J 4 bases, with 8 bases left between them. Germline V CDR1 and CDR2: MNHEY, SVGEGT. Study conclusions and caveats: Researchers report that only 1 of 255 vaccine-induced clones in healthy vaccinees cross-reacted with common cold coronaviruses. Among infection- and vaccine-induced clones, marked clonal contraction occurred late after vaccination.

To note about this clone: The target antigen is unknown.

With about 9 days of culture completed, CD4+ T cells were isolated. Half-medium changes using IL-2 medium occurred on days 3 and 7. Profiling relied on immunoSEQ multiplex PCR, and the TCRdb table lists in-frame clones only, not all of them. The sample comprises tens of thousands of clones, roughly 73% of which are singletons, and approximately 10% rests with the top ten. This specimen consisted of CD4+ T cells from PBMCs cultured without peptide, obtained before COVID-19 vaccination. This chain uses TRBV6-2 or TRBV6-3 with TRBJ1-2; D is perhaps TRBD1 (5 bases). The receptor was isolated from a human donor who received a COVID-19 vaccine. The CDR3 reads CASSQGPYGYTF. The CDR3, as DNA: TGTGCCAGCAGTCAGGGACCCTATGGCTACACCTTC.